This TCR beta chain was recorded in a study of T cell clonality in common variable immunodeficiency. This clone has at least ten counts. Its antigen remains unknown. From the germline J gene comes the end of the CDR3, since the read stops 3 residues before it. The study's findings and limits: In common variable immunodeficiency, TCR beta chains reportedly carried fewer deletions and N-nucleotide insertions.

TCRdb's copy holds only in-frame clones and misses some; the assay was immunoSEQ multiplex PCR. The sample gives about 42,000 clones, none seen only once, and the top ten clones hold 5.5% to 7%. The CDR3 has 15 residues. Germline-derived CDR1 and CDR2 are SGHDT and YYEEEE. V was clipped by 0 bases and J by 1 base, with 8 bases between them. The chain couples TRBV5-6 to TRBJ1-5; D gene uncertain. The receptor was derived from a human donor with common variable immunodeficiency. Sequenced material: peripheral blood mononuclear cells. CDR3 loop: CASSLGGGSNQPQHF. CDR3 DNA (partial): TGTGCCAGCAGCTTGGGAGGAGGGAGCAATCAGCCC.